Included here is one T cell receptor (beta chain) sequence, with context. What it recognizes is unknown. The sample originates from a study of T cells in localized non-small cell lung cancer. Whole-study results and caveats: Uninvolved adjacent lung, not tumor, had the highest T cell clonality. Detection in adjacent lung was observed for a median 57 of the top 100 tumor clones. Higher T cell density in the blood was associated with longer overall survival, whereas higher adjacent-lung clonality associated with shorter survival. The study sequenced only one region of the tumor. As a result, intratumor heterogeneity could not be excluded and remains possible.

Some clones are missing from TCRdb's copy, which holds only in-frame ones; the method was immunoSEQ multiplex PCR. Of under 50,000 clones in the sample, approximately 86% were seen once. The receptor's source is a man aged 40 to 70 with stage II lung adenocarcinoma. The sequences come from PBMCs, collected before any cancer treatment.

CDR3 DNA sequence: TGTGCCAGCAGCCATCGTCCACAGGGGGCAGTTGCGGAGACCCAGTACTTC. Amino acid sequence: CASSHRPQGAVAETQYF. This chain links TRBV7-2 with TRBJ2-5, with 9 nucleotides matching TRBD1. With V trimmed by 5 bases and J by 5 bases, 15 bases remained unmatched. Per the germline V gene, CDR1 is SGHTA and CDR2 is FQGNSA. The CDR3 runs 17 residues. Together with reference TRBV7-2 and TRBJ2-5, the CDR3 gives the full variable domain: GAGVSQSPSNKVTEKGKDVELRCDPISGHTALYWYRQSLGQGLEFLIYFQGNSAPDKSGLPSDRFSAERTGGSVSTLTIQRTQQEDSAVYLCASSHRPQGAVAETQYFGPGTRLLVL.